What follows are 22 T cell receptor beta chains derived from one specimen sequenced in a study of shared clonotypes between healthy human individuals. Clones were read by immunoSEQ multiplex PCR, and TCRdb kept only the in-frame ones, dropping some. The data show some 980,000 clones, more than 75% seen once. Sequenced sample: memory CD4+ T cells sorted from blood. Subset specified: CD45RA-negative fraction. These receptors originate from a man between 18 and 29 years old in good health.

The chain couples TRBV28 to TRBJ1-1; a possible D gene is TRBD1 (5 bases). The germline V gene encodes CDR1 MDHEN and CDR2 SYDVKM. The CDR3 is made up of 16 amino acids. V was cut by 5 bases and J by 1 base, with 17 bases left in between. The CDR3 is CASSPRTGTANTEAFF. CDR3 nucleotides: TGTGCCAGCAGTCCGCGAACCGGGACGGCGAACACTGAAGCTTTCTTT.

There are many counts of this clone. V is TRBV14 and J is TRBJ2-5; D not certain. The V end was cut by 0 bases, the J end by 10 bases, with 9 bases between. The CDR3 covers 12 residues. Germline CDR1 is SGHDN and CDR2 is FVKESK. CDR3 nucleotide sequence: TGTGCCAGCAGCCAAGAACCCTGGGGCCAGTACTTC. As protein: CASSQEPWGQYF. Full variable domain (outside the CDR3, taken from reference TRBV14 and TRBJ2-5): EAGVTQFPSHSVIEKGQTVTLRCDPISGHDNLYWYRRVMGKEIKFLLHFVKESKQDESGMPNNRFLAERTGGTYSTLKVQPAELEDSGVYFCASSQEPWGQYFGPGTRLLVL.

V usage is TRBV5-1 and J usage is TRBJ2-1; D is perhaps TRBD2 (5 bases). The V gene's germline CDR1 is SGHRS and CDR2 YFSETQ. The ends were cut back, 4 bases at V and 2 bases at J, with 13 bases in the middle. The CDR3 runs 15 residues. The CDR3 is CASSHTAGTYNEQFF. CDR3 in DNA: TGCGCCAGCAGCCATACTGCCGGGACCTACAATGAGCAGTTCTTC. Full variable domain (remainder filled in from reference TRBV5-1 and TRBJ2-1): KAGVTQTPRYLIKTRGQQVTLSCSPISGHRSVSWYQQTPGQGLQFLFEYFSETQRNKGNFPGRFSGRQFSNSRSEMNVSTLELGDSALYLCASSHTAGTYNEQFFGPGTRLTVL.

For the CDR3, the DNA is TGTGCCATCAGGGCTCCGGGACAGGGAAACACCGGGGAGCTGTTTTTT. Its translation: CAIRAPGQGNTGELFF. The chain combines TRBV10-3 with TRBJ2-2, with 9 bases aligning to TRBD1. Trimming cost V 6 bases and J 2 bases; bases outside gene matches: 7. The CDR3 is 16 residues long. Germline-derived CDR1 and CDR2 are ENHRY and SYGVKD.

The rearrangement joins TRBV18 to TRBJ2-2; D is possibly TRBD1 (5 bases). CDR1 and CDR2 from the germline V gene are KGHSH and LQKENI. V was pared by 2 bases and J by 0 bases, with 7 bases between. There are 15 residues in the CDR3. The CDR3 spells CASSPETANTGELFF. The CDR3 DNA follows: TGTGCCAGCTCACCAGAGACAGCGAACACCGGGGAGCTGTTTTTT.

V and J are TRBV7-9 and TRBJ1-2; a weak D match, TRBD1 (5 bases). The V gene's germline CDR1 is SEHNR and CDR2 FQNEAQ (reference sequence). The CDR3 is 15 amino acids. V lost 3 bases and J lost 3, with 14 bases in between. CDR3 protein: CASSLGHGEDYGYTF. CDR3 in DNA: TGTGCCAGCAGCTTGGGGCATGGGGAGGACTATGGCTACACCTTC. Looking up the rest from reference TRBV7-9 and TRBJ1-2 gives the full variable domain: DTGVSQNPRHKITKRGQNVTFRCDPISEHNRLYWYRQTLGQGPEFLTYFQNEAQLEKSRLLSDRFSAERPKGSFSTLEIQRTEQGDSAMYLCASSLGHGEDYGYTFGSGTRLTVV.

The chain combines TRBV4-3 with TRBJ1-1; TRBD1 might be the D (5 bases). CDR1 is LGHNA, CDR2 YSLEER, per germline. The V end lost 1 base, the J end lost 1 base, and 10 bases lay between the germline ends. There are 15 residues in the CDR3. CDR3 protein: CASSQVDNRNTEAFF. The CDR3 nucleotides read TGCGCCAGCAGCCAAGTGGACAACCGGAACACTGAAGCTTTCTTT.

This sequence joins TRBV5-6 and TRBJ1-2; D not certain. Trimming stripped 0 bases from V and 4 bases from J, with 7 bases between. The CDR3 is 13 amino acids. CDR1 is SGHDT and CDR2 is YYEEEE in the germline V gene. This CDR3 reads CASSLAIGYGYTF. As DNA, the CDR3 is TGTGCCAGCAGCTTGGCCATTGGCTATGGCTACACCTTC. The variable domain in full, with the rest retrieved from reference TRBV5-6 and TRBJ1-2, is DAGVTQSPTHLIKTRGQQVTLRCSPKSGHDTVSWYQQALGQGPQFIFQYYEEEERQRGNFPDRFSGHQFPNYSSELNVNALLLGDSALYLCASSLAIGYGYTFGSGTRLTVV.

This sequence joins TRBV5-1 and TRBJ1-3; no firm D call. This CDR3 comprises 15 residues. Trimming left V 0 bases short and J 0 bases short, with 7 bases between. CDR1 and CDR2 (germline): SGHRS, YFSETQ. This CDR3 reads CASSLGQISGNTIYF. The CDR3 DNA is TGCGCCAGCAGCTTGGGTCAGATCTCTGGAAACACCATATATTTT.

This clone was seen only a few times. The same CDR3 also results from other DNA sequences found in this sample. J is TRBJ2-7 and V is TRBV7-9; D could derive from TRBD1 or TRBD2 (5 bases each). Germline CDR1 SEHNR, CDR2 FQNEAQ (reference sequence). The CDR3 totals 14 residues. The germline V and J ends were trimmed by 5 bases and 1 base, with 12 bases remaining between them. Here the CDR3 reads CASSPPGASYEQYF. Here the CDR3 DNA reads TGTGCCAGCAGCCCCCCCGGGGCGTCCTACGAGCAGTACTTC.

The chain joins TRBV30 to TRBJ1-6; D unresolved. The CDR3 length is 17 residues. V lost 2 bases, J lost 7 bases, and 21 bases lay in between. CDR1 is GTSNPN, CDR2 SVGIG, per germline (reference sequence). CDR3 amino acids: CAWSLGPYIEENSPLHF. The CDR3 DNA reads TGTGCCTGGAGTCTTGGACCGTACATTGAGGAGAATTCACCCCTCCACTTT.

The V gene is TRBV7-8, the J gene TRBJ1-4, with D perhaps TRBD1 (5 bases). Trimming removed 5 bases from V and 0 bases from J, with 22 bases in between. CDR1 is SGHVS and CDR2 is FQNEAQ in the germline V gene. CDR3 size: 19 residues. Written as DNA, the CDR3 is TGTGCCAGCAGCACCTATAGTGGGGGAGCGCAGACAACTAATGAAAAACTGTTTTTT. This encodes CASSTYSGGAQTTNEKLFF.

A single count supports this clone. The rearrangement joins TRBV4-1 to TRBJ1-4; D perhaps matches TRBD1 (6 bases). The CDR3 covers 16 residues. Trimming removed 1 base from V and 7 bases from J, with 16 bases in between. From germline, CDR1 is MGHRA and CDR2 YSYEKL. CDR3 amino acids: CASSQVPSGVTEKLFF. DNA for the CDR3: TGCGCCAGCAGCCAAGTTCCTTCAGGGGTAACTGAAAAACTGTTTTTT.

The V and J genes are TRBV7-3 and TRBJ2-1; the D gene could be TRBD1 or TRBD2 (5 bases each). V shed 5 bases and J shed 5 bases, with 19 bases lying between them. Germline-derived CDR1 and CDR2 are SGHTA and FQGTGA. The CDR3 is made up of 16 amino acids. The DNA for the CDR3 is TGTGCCAGCAGCCCGACGCCCGGGACCGGCAACAATGAGCAGTTCTTC. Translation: CASSPTPGTGNNEQFF.

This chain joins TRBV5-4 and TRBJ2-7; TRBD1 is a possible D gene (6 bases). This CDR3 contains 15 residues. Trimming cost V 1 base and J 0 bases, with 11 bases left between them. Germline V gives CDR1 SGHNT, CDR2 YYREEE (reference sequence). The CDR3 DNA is TGTGCCAGCAGCTTGACAGGGCCGACCTCCTACGAGCAGTACTTC. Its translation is CASSLTGPTSYEQYF.

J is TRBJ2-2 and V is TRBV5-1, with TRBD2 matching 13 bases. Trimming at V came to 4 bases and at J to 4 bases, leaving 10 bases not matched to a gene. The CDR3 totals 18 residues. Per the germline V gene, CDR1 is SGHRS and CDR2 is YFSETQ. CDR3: CASSLRTSGGSRTGELFF. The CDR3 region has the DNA TGCGCCAGCAGCCTGCGGACTAGCGGGGGATCACGCACCGGGGAGCTGTTTTTT.

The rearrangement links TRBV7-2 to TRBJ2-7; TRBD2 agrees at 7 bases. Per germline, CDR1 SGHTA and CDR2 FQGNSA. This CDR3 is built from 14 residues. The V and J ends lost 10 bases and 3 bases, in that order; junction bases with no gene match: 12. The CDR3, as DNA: TGTGCCACCGGACCCGGGACTACCATCTACGAGCAGTACTTC. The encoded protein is CATGPGTTIYEQYF.

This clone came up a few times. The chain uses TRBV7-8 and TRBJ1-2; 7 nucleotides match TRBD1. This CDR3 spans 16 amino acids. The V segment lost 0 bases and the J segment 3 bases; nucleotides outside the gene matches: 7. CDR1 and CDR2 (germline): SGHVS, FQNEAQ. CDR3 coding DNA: TGTGCCAGCAGCTTAGCGGGACAGAGAGATCACTATGGCTACACCTTC. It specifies CASSLAGQRDHYGYTF.

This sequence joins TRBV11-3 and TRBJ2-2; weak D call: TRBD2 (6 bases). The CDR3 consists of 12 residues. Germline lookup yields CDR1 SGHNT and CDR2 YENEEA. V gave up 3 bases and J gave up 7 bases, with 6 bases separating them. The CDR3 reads CASSLGLGELFF. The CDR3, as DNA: TGTGCCAGCAGCTTGGGACTCGGGGAGCTGTTTTTT.

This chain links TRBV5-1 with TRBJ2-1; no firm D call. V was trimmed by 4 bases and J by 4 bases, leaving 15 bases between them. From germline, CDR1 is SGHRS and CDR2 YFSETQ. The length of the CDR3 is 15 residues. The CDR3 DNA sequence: TGCGCCAGCAGCCCGGACCGTCTTCTATACAATGAGCAGTTCTTC. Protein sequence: CASSPDRLLYNEQFF.

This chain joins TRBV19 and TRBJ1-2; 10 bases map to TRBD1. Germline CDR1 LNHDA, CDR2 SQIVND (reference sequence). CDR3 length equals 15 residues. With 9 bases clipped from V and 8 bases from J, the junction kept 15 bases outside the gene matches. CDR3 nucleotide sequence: TGTGCCAGCAATAACCCCGGGACAGGGGCTCAGGGCTACACCTTC. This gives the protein CASNNPGTGAQGYTF.

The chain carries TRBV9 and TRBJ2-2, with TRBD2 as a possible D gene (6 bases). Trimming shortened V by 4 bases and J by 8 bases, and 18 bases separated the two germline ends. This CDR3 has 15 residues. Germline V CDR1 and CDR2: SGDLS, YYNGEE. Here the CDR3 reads CASSFTRDRAGELFF. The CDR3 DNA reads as TGTGCCAGCAGCTTCACGCGGGACCGAGCAGGGGAGCTGTTTTTT.